A single sample gave rise to the 4 T cell receptor beta chains below, sequenced in a study of human T cells and chemical hapten exposure. TCRdb called the RACE reads again in MiXCR, with one record for every CDR3 protein. This sample carries some 120,000 distinct CDR3 sequences, around an eighth of them seen once, and the ten largest clones take 1.4%. Time point given: patch test 1, 2 weeks after DPC sensitization. Regarding treatment: therapeutic diphenylcyclopropenone sensitization with weekly scalp DPC. The specimen comprised whole blood, sampled in connection with sensitization to the hapten diphenylcyclopropenone (DPC). The receptors shown here come from a woman in her fifties or sixties with alopecia areata. Some clones in this sample may be carry-over from other donors' samples.

In this sample, this clonotype turned up a few times. The rearrangement links TRBV5-6 to TRBJ1-1; TRBD1 is a possible D gene (5 bases). V lost 0 bases and J lost 2, with 14 bases in between. The V gene's germline CDR1 is SGHDT and CDR2 YYEEEE. The CDR3 is 16 residues long. The CDR3 sequence: CASSLDRGADNTEAFF. DNA for the CDR3: TGTGCCAGCAGCTTGGATCGAGGGGCAGACAACACTGAAGCTTTCTTT.

This clonotype was counted at least ten times. The rearrangement uses TRBV5-5 and TRBJ2-7, with 8 bases lining up with TRBD1. Germline V gene data show CDR1 as SGHKS and CDR2 as YYEKEE (reference sequence). The CDR3 is 18 residues long. V shed 4 bases and J 5 bases; nucleotides not matched to a gene: 20. The CDR3 DNA follows: TGTGCCAGCAGCCCTCCCCCGTGGACAGGGCTAGTCGAGGACGAGCAGTACTTC. Translation: CASSPPPWTGLVEDEQYF.

Here the CDR3 DNA reads TGTGCCACACTAGCGGGGGCCCACCACTCAGATACGCAGTATTTT. It specifies CATLAGAHHSDTQYF. V is TRBV7-2 and J is TRBJ2-3, with 11 nucleotides matching TRBD2. Trimming at V came to 10 bases and at J to 4 bases, leaving 10 bases not matched to a gene. The germline CDR1 and CDR2 sequences are SGHTA and FQGNSA. The CDR3 sequence is 15 residues long.

This sequence joins TRBV7-2 and TRBJ2-5; D gene unclear. This CDR3 contains 16 residues. V lost 0 bases and J 4 bases, leaving 15 bases between the germline ends. Germline values: CDR1 SGHTA, CDR2 FQGNSA. DNA for the CDR3: TGTGCCAGCAGCTTAGCTAGCAGCGCCGTGCCAGAGACCCAGTACTTC. Encoded protein: CASSLASSAVPETQYF.